These T cell receptor beta chains were read from a single sample in a study of T cell repertoires in cytomegalovirus infection. Each CDR3 protein is one row after TCRdb ran MiXCR on the reads. This sample has more than 200,000 distinct CDR3 sequences, with roughly 10% found just once. The sample was PBMCs. The receptors stem from a human donor in good health (CMV status not recorded). Some clones in this sample may be carry-over from other donors' samples. CDR3s include the opening cysteine and the closing phenylalanine or tryptophan. The order of the fields is V gene, J gene, CDR3 protein.

v_gene: TRBV3-1; j_gene: TRBJ2-2; CDR3aa: CASSNDYNTGELFF
v_gene: TRBV7-3; j_gene: TRBJ2-3; CDR3aa: CASSGEGASTDTQYF
v_gene: TRBV20-1; j_gene: TRBJ2-5; CDR3aa: CSAISRDRPGETQYF
v_gene: TRBV19; j_gene: TRBJ2-3; CDR3aa: CATTGRGPADTQYF
v_gene: TRBV9; j_gene: TRBJ2-1; CDR3aa: CASSHPGGGASNEQFF
v_gene: TRBV6-1; j_gene: TRBJ1-5; CDR3aa: CASTRGGFQPQHF
v_gene: TRBV7-6; j_gene: TRBJ2-7; CDR3aa: CASSMGQGTYEQYF
v_gene: TRBV7-3; j_gene: TRBJ1-5; CDR3aa: CASSQGPNQPQHF
v_gene: TRBV20-1; j_gene: TRBJ1-5; CDR3aa: CSAPPSQGGGNQPQHF
v_gene: TRBV28; j_gene: TRBJ2-1; CDR3aa: CASSSLRLAGGGGEQFF
v_gene: TRBV28; j_gene: TRBJ2-3; CDR3aa: CASSLRSSGGRTDTQYF
v_gene: TRBV7-2; j_gene: TRBJ1-2; CDR3aa: CASSLTERDGYTF
v_gene: TRBV19; j_gene: TRBJ1-3; CDR3aa: CASSPRGRNLRGNTIYF
v_gene: TRBV4-3; j_gene: TRBJ1-5; CDR3aa: CASSQDLVAGGQPQHF
v_gene: TRBV20-1; j_gene: TRBJ2-3; CDR3aa: CSARERDRRNTQYF
v_gene: TRBV28; j_gene: TRBJ2-7; CDR3aa: CASSPPGRNEQYF
v_gene: TRBV6-1; j_gene: TRBJ2-7; CDR3aa: CASSEVNRLARYEQYF
v_gene: TRBV7-2; j_gene: TRBJ1-2; CDR3aa: CASSLYNYGYTF
v_gene: TRBV7-2; j_gene: TRBJ2-1; CDR3aa: CASSLGGNSNNEQFF
v_gene: TRBV12-3/TRBV12-4; j_gene: TRBJ1-2; CDR3aa: CASSPSRDSIHGYTF
v_gene: TRBV5-1; j_gene: TRBJ1-1; CDR3aa: CASSVGTLRTEAFF
v_gene: TRBV3-1; j_gene: TRBJ2-2; CDR3aa: CASTSGLLNTGELFF
v_gene: TRBV27; j_gene: TRBJ1-2; CDR3aa: CASSPILPSRGNYGYTF
v_gene: TRBV10-3; j_gene: TRBJ1-1; CDR3aa: CASWQGAAEAFF
v_gene: TRBV19; j_gene: TRBJ1-2; CDR3aa: CASSKSSRDLNYGYTF
v_gene: TRBV20-1; j_gene: TRBJ1-4; CDR3aa: CSGDRGGEKLFF
v_gene: TRBV12-3/TRBV12-4; j_gene: TRBJ2-1; CDR3aa: CASSLAPTGEQFF